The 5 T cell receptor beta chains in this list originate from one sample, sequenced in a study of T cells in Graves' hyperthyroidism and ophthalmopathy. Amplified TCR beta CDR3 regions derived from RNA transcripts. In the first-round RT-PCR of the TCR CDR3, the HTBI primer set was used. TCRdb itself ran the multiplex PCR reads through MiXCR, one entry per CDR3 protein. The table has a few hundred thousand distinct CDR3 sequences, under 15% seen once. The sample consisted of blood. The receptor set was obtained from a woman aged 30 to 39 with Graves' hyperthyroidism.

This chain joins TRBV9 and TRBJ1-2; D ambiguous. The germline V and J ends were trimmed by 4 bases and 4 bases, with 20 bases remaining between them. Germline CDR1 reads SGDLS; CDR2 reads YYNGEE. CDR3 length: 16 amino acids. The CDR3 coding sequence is TGTGCCAGCAGCCAACCGCCCAATGGGCTTGGCTATGGCTACACCTTC. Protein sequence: CASSQPPNGLGYGYTF. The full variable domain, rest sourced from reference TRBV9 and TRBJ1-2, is DSGVTQTPKHLITATGQRVTLRCSPRSGDLSVYWYQQSLDQGLQFLIQYYNGEERAKGNILERFSAQQFPDLHSELNLSSLELGDSALYFCASSQPPNGLGYGYTFGSGTRLTVV.

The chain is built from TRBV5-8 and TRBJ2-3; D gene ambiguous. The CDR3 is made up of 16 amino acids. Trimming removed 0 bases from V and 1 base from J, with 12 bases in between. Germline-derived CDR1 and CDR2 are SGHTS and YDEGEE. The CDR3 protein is CASSLVGMAGTDTQYF. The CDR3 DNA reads TGTGCCAGCAGCTTGGTTGGGATGGCGGGCACAGATACGCAGTATTTT.

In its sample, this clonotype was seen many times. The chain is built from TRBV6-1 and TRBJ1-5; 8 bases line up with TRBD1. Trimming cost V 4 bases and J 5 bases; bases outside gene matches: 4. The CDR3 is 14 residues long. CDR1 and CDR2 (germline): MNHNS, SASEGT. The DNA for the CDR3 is TGTGCCAGCAGTGGGTCAGGGGGCTATCAGCCCCAGCATTTT. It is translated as CASSGSGGYQPQHF.

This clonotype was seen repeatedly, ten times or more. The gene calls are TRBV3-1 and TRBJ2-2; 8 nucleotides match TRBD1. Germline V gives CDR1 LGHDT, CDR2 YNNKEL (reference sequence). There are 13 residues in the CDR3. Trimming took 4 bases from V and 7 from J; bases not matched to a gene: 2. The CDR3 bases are TGTGCCAGCAGCCCAGGGGGCGGCGGGGAGCTGTTTTTT. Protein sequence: CASSPGGGGELFF.

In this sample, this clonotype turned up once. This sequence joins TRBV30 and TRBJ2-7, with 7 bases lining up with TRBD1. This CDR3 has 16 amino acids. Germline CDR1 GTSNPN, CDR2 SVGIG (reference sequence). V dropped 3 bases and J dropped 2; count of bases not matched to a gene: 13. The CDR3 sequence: CAWRHRGVNLPYEQYF. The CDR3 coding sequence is TGTGCCTGGAGGCACAGGGGTGTGAATTTACCCTACGAGCAGTACTTC. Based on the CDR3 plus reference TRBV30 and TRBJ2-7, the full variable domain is SQTIHQWPATLVQPVGSPLSLECTVEGTSNPNLYWYRQAAGRGLQLLFYSVGIGQISSEVPQNLSASRPQDRQFILSSKKLLLSDSGFYLCAWRHRGVNLPYEQYFGPGTRLTVT.